Described below is a single TCR beta chain sequence and its context. Original data processing: Amplification of reference gene primers provided the estimated nucleated cell counts. Clones were sequenced by immunoSEQ multiplex PCR, and TCRdb holds only the in-frame ones, with some missing. The DNA gave D and trimming, while V, J and clone size come from that table. The sample records tens of thousands of clones, 74% being singletons. V shed 2 bases and J shed 4 bases, with 11 bases lying between them. The CDR3 sequence is 15 residues long. Germline assignment: CDR1 MRHNA and CDR2 SNTAGT. This sample is drawn from a study of blood T cell repertoires in COVID-19. Study context: Spain, Italy and the United States supplied samples that represented acute and convalescent COVID-19. Sources were T cells, B-cell-depleted T cells, or PBMCs; the material itself was cDNA or gDNA.

The V call is TRBV6-4, the J call TRBJ2-2; tentative D call: TRBD2 (6 bases). Material: peripheral blood. This sequence was found in a man between 65 and 85 years old with COVID-19, enrolled during active disease. The CDR3 sequence is CASSDPKGGTGELFF. The CDR3 region has the DNA TGTGCCAGCAGTGACCCTAAGGGAGGCACCGGGGAGCTGTTTTTT.